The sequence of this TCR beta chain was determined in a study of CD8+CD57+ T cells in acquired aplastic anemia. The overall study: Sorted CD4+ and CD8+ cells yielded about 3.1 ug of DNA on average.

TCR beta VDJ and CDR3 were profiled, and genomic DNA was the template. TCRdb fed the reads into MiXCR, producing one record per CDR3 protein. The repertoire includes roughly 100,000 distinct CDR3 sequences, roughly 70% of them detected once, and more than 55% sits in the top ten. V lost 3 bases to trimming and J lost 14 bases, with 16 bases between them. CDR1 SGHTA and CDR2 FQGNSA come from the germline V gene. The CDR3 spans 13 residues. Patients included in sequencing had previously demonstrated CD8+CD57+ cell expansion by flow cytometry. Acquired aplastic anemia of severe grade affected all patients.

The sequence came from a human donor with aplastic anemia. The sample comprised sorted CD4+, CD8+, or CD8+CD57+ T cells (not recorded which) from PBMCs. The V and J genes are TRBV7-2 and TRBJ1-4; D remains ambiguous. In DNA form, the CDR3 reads TGTGCCAGCAGCTTTGAATGGCGAGGTGAGCTGTTTTTT. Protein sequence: CASSFEWRGELFF.